The 30 T cell receptor beta chains given below trace back to one sample, sequenced in a study of cytomegalovirus exposure and HLA in healthy donors. Primers for the PCR totalled 60 Vbeta and 13 Jbeta. Clones were read by immunoSEQ multiplex PCR, and TCRdb kept only the in-frame ones, dropping some. The sample records over 100,000 clones, roughly four fifths being singletons. The source material was PBMCs. Receptors were obtained from a male donor in good health and CMV-seronegative.

V and J are TRBV14 and TRBJ1-1, with 12 bases identical to TRBD1. Germline V gene sequence: CDR1 SGHDN, CDR2 FVKESK. Trimming removed 2 bases from V and 4 bases from J; junction bases left unmatched: 5. The CDR3 has 16 amino acids. CDR3 bases: TGTGCCAGCAGCCAAATGGGACAGGGGGCGGTCACTGAAGCTTTCTTT. This sequence encodes CASSQMGQGAVTEAFF.

The chain recombines TRBV6-1 with TRBJ1-5; 7 nucleotides match TRBD1. Germline assignment: CDR1 MNHNS and CDR2 SASEGT. V lost 5 bases to trimming and J lost 3 bases; unmatched junction nucleotides: 4. There are 14 residues in the CDR3. CDR3: CASSTDRVNQPQHF. The CDR3 DNA follows: TGTGCCAGCAGTACCGACAGGGTCAATCAGCCCCAGCATTTT.

This chain uses TRBV5-1 with TRBJ2-3; 8 nucleotides align to TRBD2. The CDR3 loop spans 15 amino acids. Looked up from germline, CDR1 is SGHRS and CDR2 is YFSETQ. The V segment lost 1 base and the J segment 6 bases; nucleotides outside the gene matches: 7. As DNA, the CDR3 is TGCGCCAGCAGCTTGAGCGGGGGACGCGGGGATACGCAGTATTTT. This codes for CASSLSGGRGDTQYF. Full variable domain (rest looked up from reference TRBV5-1 and TRBJ2-3): KAGVTQTPRYLIKTRGQQVTLSCSPISGHRSVSWYQQTPGQGLQFLFEYFSETQRNKGNFPGRFSGRQFSNSRSEMNVSTLELGDSALYLCASSLSGGRGDTQYFGPGTRLTVL.

The rearrangement joins TRBV7-9 to TRBJ1-1, with D maybe TRBD1 (6 bases). Per the germline V gene, CDR1 is SEHNR and CDR2 is FQNEAQ (reference sequence). V was clipped by 4 bases and J by 1 base, with 10 bases between them. This CDR3 comprises 14 residues. CDR3: CASSSGGRNTEAFF. CDR3 bases: TGTGCCAGCAGCTCGGGGGGCAGGAACACTGAAGCTTTCTTT.

This clone was seen a handful of times. V is TRBV5-1 and J is TRBJ1-4; maybe TRBD1 (5 bases). This CDR3 contains 15 residues. The germline V gene has CDR1 SGHRS and CDR2 YFSETQ. Trimming stripped 0 bases from V and 2 bases from J, with 8 bases between. This chain's CDR3 is CASSLGQGTNEKLFF. CDR3 sequence (DNA): TGCGCCAGCAGCTTGGGTCAGGGCACTAATGAAAAACTGTTTTTT.

The rearrangement joins TRBV28 to TRBJ1-4; D call uncertain. The CDR3 consists of 15 residues. The V gene's germline CDR1 is MDHEN and CDR2 SYDVKM. Trimming cost V 8 bases and J 0 bases, with 13 bases left between them. The CDR3 sequence: CASQIRQATNEKLFF. The DNA of the CDR3 is TGTGCCAGCCAAATCCGCCAGGCAACTAATGAAAAACTGTTTTTT.

This chain joins TRBV7-3 and TRBJ2-3; tentatively, D is TRBD1 (6 bases). Per germline, CDR1 SGHTA and CDR2 FQGTGA. Trimming left V 0 bases short and J 3 bases short, with 7 bases between. The CDR3 runs 14 residues. The CDR3 DNA reads as TGTGCCAGCAGCTTAACGAGGGGGACAGATACGCAGTATTTT. Residues: CASSLTRGTDTQYF.

About this clone itself: One end of the junction varies from germline; a read error may be responsible. The V and J genes are TRBV7-9 and TRBJ1-1; maybe TRBD1 (6 bases). This CDR3 has 13 residues. Germline V gene sequence: CDR1 SEHNR, CDR2 FQNEAQ (reference sequence). The CDR3 DNA reads as TGTTCCAGCAGCTTAGCGGGGGCACCGGAAGCTTTCTTT. As protein: CSSSLAGAPEAFF.

The rearrangement joins TRBV29-1 to TRBJ2-7; D remains ambiguous. CDR3 length: 11 amino acids. Germline loops: CDR1 SQVTM, CDR2 ANQGSEA. V lost 1 base and J lost 2, with 3 bases in between. CDR3 sequence reads: CSVEAAYEQYF. CDR3 in DNA: TGCAGCGTTGAAGCCGCCTACGAGCAGTACTTC.

V usage is TRBV9 and J usage is TRBJ1-6; maybe TRBD1 (6 bases). In germline, CDR1 is SGDLS, CDR2 YYNGEE. The germline V and J ends were trimmed by 0 bases and 8 bases, with 12 bases remaining between them. This CDR3 has 15 residues. CDR3 bases: TGTGCCAGCAGCGTAGACGTCAGGGGAGATTCACCCCTCCACTTT. It yields the protein CASSVDVRGDSPLHF.

The chain recombines TRBV2 with TRBJ2-7; D might be TRBD1 (6 bases). Germline V gives CDR1 SNHLY, CDR2 FYNNEI. Trimming left V 6 bases short and J 4 bases short, with 22 bases between. The CDR3 extends over 16 amino acids. The CDR3 bases are TGTGCCAGCAGGGGGACCCGGACAGTCCGTCAGTACGAGCAGTACTTC. Its protein product is CASRGTRTVRQYEQYF.

The chain combines TRBV7-8 with TRBJ1-5; D is ambiguous. Between the trimmed V and J ends, which lost 1 base and 12 bases, there was a span of 13 bases. The CDR3 is made up of 13 amino acids. Germline lookup yields CDR1 SGHVS and CDR2 FQNEAQ. CDR3 protein: CASSLVPRKDQHF. CDR3 bases: TGTGCCAGCAGCTTAGTCCCCAGGAAGGACCAGCATTTT.

This rearrangement joins TRBV4-1 to TRBJ2-7; D perhaps matches TRBD2 (5 bases). Germline V gene sequence: CDR1 MGHRA, CDR2 YSYEKL. V dropped 2 bases and J dropped 6 bases, with 11 bases sitting between them. CDR3 length: 13 amino acids. CDR3 coding DNA: TGCGCCAGCAGCCAACCCCTAGCTCGCGAGCAGTACTTC. Translated, it gives CASSQPLAREQYF.

This clone was counted a few times. The chain couples TRBV10-3 to TRBJ2-5, with a tentative D call TRBD1 (7 bases). The CDR3 contains 13 residues. The germline gives CDR1 ENHRY, CDR2 SYGVKD. V gave up 6 bases and J gave up 4 bases, with 12 bases separating them. The CDR3 DNA reads TGTGCCATCAGCGCCCAGGGGGGAGAGACCCAGTACTTC. This gives the protein CAISAQGGETQYF.

The chain uses TRBV7-8 and TRBJ2-2; 7 positions agree with TRBD1. CDR1 is SGHVS and CDR2 is FQNEAQ in the germline V gene. The junction had 12 bases not matched to a gene; V was cut back by 5 bases and J by 6 bases. There are 16 residues in the CDR3. The CDR3 loop reads CASSPRWTGRSGELFF. The CDR3 nucleotides are TGTGCCAGCAGCCCACGTTGGACAGGACGTTCCGGGGAGCTGTTTTTT.

This clone has a single count. The rearrangement joins TRBV5-6 to TRBJ2-5; TRBD1 is a possible D gene (5 bases). The J call may be in error: the DNA end matches TRBJ2-7 better. The CDR3 is made up of 14 amino acids. The germline V gene encodes CDR1 SGHDT and CDR2 YYEEEE. CDR3 loop: CASTGSGTSSEQYF. CDR3 bases: TGTGCCAGTACAGGATCCGGCACCTCTTCCGAGCAGTACTTC.

The CDR3 region is CASSPPGLAGQAIEQFF. The CDR3 nucleotides are TGTGCCAGCTCACCACCTGGACTAGCCGGCCAGGCAATTGAGCAGTTCTTC. This chain joins TRBV18 and TRBJ2-1; TRBD2 agrees at 8 bases. The CDR3 contains 17 residues. J lost 9 bases, V lost 0 bases, and 13 bases had no gene match. CDR1 is KGHSH, CDR2 LQKENI, per germline.

The chain couples TRBV27 to TRBJ2-2; TRBD2 might be the D (5 bases). Between the trimmed V and J ends, which lost 6 bases and 7 bases, there was a span of 18 bases. The length of the CDR3 is 15 residues. Per the germline V gene, CDR1 is MNHEY and CDR2 is SMNVEV (reference sequence). The CDR3 DNA follows: TGTGCCAGCAGCCCTCACGGACGGGGTTTCGGGGAGCTGTTTTTT. It is translated as CASSPHGRGFGELFF.

This clone was observed a few times. The rearrangement joins TRBV11-2 to TRBJ1-1, with TRBD1 as a possible D gene (6 bases). The CDR3 has 14 residues. Germline values: CDR1 SGHAT, CDR2 FQNNGV. V was clipped by 0 bases and J by 5 bases, with 10 bases between them. In nucleotides, the CDR3 is TGTGCCAGCAGCTTAGATGGACAGTTAACTGAAGCTTTCTTT. Amino acids: CASSLDGQLTEAFF.

V and J are TRBV13 and TRBJ2-1; weak D call: TRBD1 (5 bases). The CDR3 is 14 residues long. Trimming removed 1 base at V and 2 bases at J, with 6 bases between. Germline CDR1 PRHDT, CDR2 FYEKMQ (reference sequence). CDR3 nucleotide sequence: TGTGCCAGCAGCTTAGACAGGACCTACAATGAGCAGTTCTTC. Residues: CASSLDRTYNEQFF.

The chain joins TRBV7-2 to TRBJ2-2; TRBD1 aligns across 7 bases. In germline, CDR1 is SGHTA, CDR2 FQGNSA. The V and J ends lost 5 bases and 0 bases, in that order; junction bases with no gene match: 6. There are 16 residues in the CDR3. CDR3 region: CASSRTGTANTGELFF. In nucleotides, the CDR3 is TGTGCCAGCAGCCGAACCGGGACAGCGAACACCGGGGAGCTGTTTTTT.

The chain recombines TRBV7-6 with TRBJ2-1, with a weak D call TRBD1 (6 bases). The length of the CDR3 is 12 residues. In germline, CDR1 is SGHVS, CDR2 FNYEAQ. V lost 2 bases, J lost 7 bases, and 6 bases lay in between. This CDR3 is CASSLRGNEQFF. The CDR3 DNA reads TGTGCCAGCAGCTTAAGGGGGAATGAGCAGTTCTTC.

The V gene is TRBV30, the J gene TRBJ2-7, with D possibly TRBD2 on 6 matching bases. The CDR3 is 14 residues long. V lost 7 bases and J 1 base, leaving 17 bases between the germline ends. The V gene's germline CDR1 is GTSNPN and CDR2 SVGIG (reference sequence). This CDR3 is CASSPDGGSYEQYF. The CDR3 nucleotides are TGTGCCTCTTCCCCGGACGGGGGATCCTACGAGCAGTACTTC.

The J gene is TRBJ2-5, the V gene TRBV10-3, with D unresolved. Germline V gene lookup returns CDR1 ENHRY and CDR2 SYGVKD. V shed 6 bases and J shed 5 bases, with 10 bases lying between them. The CDR3 runs 12 residues. The CDR3 bases are TGTGCCATCAGCCATCCTAGGGAGACCCAGTACTTC. Translating gives CAISHPRETQYF.

The rearrangement links TRBV6-4 to TRBJ1-2; 8 nucleotides line up with TRBD1. The V gene's germline CDR1 is MRHNA and CDR2 SNTAGT. The CDR3 is 15 amino acids. With V trimmed by 4 bases and J by 3 bases, 7 bases remained unmatched. The CDR3 DNA is TGTGCCAGCAGTGGGGCAGGGGGCGCTGACTATGGCTACACCTTC. This encodes CASSGAGGADYGYTF.

In DNA form, the CDR3 reads TGTGCCAGCAGCTCCGACAGGGACGAGGATGAGCAGTTCTTC. Residues: CASSSDRDEDEQFF. This chain connects TRBV7-3 to TRBJ2-1; 7 bases are shared with TRBD1. CDR3 length equals 14 residues. V dropped 4 bases and J dropped 8; count of bases not matched to a gene: 8. Per the germline V gene, CDR1 is SGHTA and CDR2 is FQGTGA.

The chain couples TRBV7-2 to TRBJ1-6; maybe TRBD1 (6 bases). Germline V gene lookup returns CDR1 SGHTA and CDR2 FQGNSA. Trimming shortened V by 2 bases and J by 6 bases, and 14 bases separated the two germline ends. The CDR3 consists of 16 residues. The CDR3 protein is CASSLFQGFGNSPLHF. CDR3 nucleotide sequence: TGTGCCAGCAGCTTATTTCAGGGGTTCGGTAATTCACCCCTCCACTTT.

The chain is built from TRBV7-6 and TRBJ2-7; 9 bases line up with TRBD1. CDR1 is SGHVS and CDR2 is FNYEAQ in the germline V gene. The CDR3 runs 16 residues. The V gene end was trimmed by 1 base and the J gene end by 2 bases; junction bases not matched to a gene: 6. The CDR3 bases are TGTGCCAGCAGCTTAGAGGACAGGGGCCTGGCCTACGAGCAGTACTTC. It specifies CASSLEDRGLAYEQYF.

The genes are TRBV4-3 and TRBJ2-1; D perhaps matches TRBD2 (6 bases). This CDR3 is 15 amino acids long. Germline values: CDR1 LGHNA, CDR2 YSLEER. V was cut by 4 bases and J by 8 bases, with 18 bases left in between. The CDR3: CASSRGTLAWHEQFF. The CDR3 region has the DNA TGCGCCAGCAGCCGGGGGACTCTAGCGTGGCATGAGCAGTTCTTC.

Only one count was recorded for this clone. The genes are TRBV7-8 and TRBJ2-3; TRBD2 agrees at 7 bases. Trimming at V came to 2 bases and at J to 4 bases, leaving 6 bases not matched to a gene. The CDR3 consists of 15 residues. In germline, CDR1 is SGHVS, CDR2 FQNEAQ. DNA of the CDR3: TGTGCCAGCAGCTTAAGGCGGGAGAGGTCAGATACGCAGTATTTT. This encodes CASSLRRERSDTQYF.